These 32 T cell receptor beta chains share one sample of origin, sequenced in a study of T-cell memory formation after mild COVID-19. TCRdb re-derived calls from the 5' RACE reads in MiXCR, one entry per CDR3 protein. The sample contains about 130,000 distinct CDR3 sequences, 5% to 6.5% of which appear only once. Specimen: PBMCs or a T cell subset sorted from them (not recorded which). These receptors were taken from an adult woman who had mild COVID-19 (a few samples of this study predate the infection). Cell type and time point are not known.

This clonotype has just a few counts. This chain joins TRBV25-1 and TRBJ2-7, with D perhaps matching TRBD1 or TRBD2 (5 bases each). With 0 bases removed from V and 0 bases from J, the gap between germline ends came to 6 bases. CDR1 and CDR2 from the germline V gene are MGHDK and SYGVNS. CDR3 size: 14 residues. The CDR3: CASSEYGGSYEQYF. DNA for the CDR3: TGTGCCAGCAGTGAATATGGGGGCTCCTACGAGCAGTACTTC.

This clonotype occurred a few times. This chain links TRBV5-1 with TRBJ2-7; 10 bases align to TRBD2. The V gene's germline CDR1 is SGHRS and CDR2 YFSETQ. Trimming took 4 bases from V and 2 from J; bases not matched to a gene: 6. The CDR3 spans 15 residues. The CDR3 sequence is CASSDGLAVTYEQYF. CDR3 nucleotides: TGCGCCAGCAGCGACGGACTAGCGGTGACCTACGAGCAGTACTTC.

This clonotype was picked up many times. The CDR3 DNA reads as TGTGCCAGCAGTTTAGGAGATCGGGAGGGCGGTGAGCAGTTCTTC. Translated: CASSLGDREGGEQFF. The chain couples TRBV12-3 or TRBV12-4 to TRBJ2-1; 8 nucleotides align to TRBD2. V dropped 1 base and J dropped 9; count of bases not matched to a gene: 8. This CDR3 has 15 residues.

The chain is built from TRBV5-1 and TRBJ2-5; D gene uncertain. The germline V gene has CDR1 SGHRS and CDR2 YFSETQ. The germline V and J ends were trimmed by 4 bases and 5 bases, with 12 bases remaining between them. The CDR3 has 13 amino acids. DNA for the CDR3: TGCGCCAGCAGCACTGGGCCCGCGGAGACCCAGTACTTC. It encodes CASSTGPAETQYF.

This clonotype was seen many times. This CDR3 reads CASSLDSRRQYF. CDR3 coding DNA: TGTGCCAGCAGTTTAGACAGCAGGCGGCAGTACTTC. This chain connects TRBV12-3 or TRBV12-4 to TRBJ2-7; no reliable D call. The CDR3 has 12 residues. V was shortened by 1 base and J by 9 bases, with 10 bases between the two germline ends.

This chain uses TRBV9 with TRBJ2-1; TRBD2 matches at 7 bases. CDR3 size: 18 residues. CDR1 and CDR2 from the germline V gene are SGDLS and YYNGEE. With 0 bases clipped from V and 0 bases from J, the junction kept 9 bases outside the gene matches. CDR3 loop: CASSVGASGTSSYNEQFF. The CDR3 coding sequence is TGTGCCAGCAGCGTAGGGGCTAGCGGAACGAGCTCCTACAATGAGCAGTTCTTC.

The chain employs TRBV12-5 and TRBJ1-1; D uncertain. Trimming took off 2 bases at V and 0 bases at J, with 13 bases between the two ends. This CDR3 has 16 amino acids. Germline values: CDR1 LGHNT, CDR2 FRNRAP. Here the CDR3 DNA reads TGTGCTAGTGGTTTGATCCTCGGACTGATGAACACTGAAGCTTTCTTT. This translates into CASGLILGLMNTEAFF. Looking up the rest from reference TRBV12-5 and TRBJ1-1 gives the full variable domain: DARVTQTPRHKVTEMGQEVTMRCQPILGHNTVFWYRQTMMQGLELLAYFRNRAPLDDSGMPKDRFSAEMPDATLATLKIQPSEPRDSAVYFCASGLILGLMNTEAFFGQGTRLTVV.

A few counts support this clonotype. J is TRBJ2-1 and V is TRBV24-1; perhaps TRBD2 as D (6 bases). The CDR3 covers 17 residues. V was clipped by 2 bases and J by 4 bases, with 17 bases between them. Germline V CDR1 and CDR2: KGHDR, SFDVKD. CDR3 region: CATSDSSVRGLYNEQFF. The CDR3 nucleotides read TGTGCCACCAGTGATTCGTCCGTGAGGGGACTTTACAATGAGCAGTTCTTC.

There are many counts of this clonotype. The CDR3 bases are TGCGCCAGCAGCGGCAGTGGGGACCCATACAATGAGCAGTTCTTC. The encoded protein is CASSGSGDPYNEQFF. The genes are TRBV5-1 and TRBJ2-1; D is possibly TRBD1 or TRBD2 (5 bases each). CDR1 is SGHRS, CDR2 YFSETQ, per germline. This CDR3 comprises 15 residues. With 4 bases removed from V and 4 bases from J, the gap between germline ends came to 15 bases.

This clonotype was counted ten times or more. This chain connects TRBV6-5 to TRBJ2-7, with D unclear. From germline, CDR1 is MNHEY and CDR2 SVGAGI. CDR3 length: 15 residues. Trimming shortened V by 4 bases and J by 2 bases, and 15 bases separated the two germline ends. The CDR3 DNA is TGTGCCAGCAGTTCCCAACCGATACTAACCTACGAGCAGTACTTC. Translation: CASSSQPILTYEQYF.

This clonotype was picked up many times. This rearrangement joins TRBV7-8 to TRBJ2-1; perhaps TRBD2 as D (5 bases). CDR1 is SGHVS, CDR2 FQNEAQ, per germline. V lost 0 bases to trimming and J lost 0 bases, with 9 bases between them. This CDR3 spans 16 amino acids. For the CDR3, the DNA is TGTGCCAGCAGCTTAGCGATGCGGGCCTCCTACAATGAGCAGTTCTTC. It codes for CASSLAMRASYNEQFF.

In its sample, this clonotype was seen many times. The chain carries TRBV7-2 and TRBJ2-5, with a possible D match to TRBD2 (6 bases). The CDR3 has 13 residues. V was trimmed by 8 bases and J by 4 bases, leaving 14 bases between them. Germline V gives CDR1 SGHTA, CDR2 FQGNSA. The CDR3 coding sequence is TGTGCCAGCGACGGGAGCATAGGAGAGACCCAGTACTTC. Protein product: CASDGSIGETQYF. Variable domain in full (rest from reference TRBV7-2 and TRBJ2-5): GAGVSQSPSNKVTEKGKDVELRCDPISGHTALYWYRQSLGQGLEFLIYFQGNSAPDKSGLPSDRFSAERTGGSVSTLTIQRTQQEDSAVYLCASDGSIGETQYFGPGTRLLVL.

This clonotype was counted many times. The chain combines TRBV12-3 or TRBV12-4 with TRBJ1-5; D unclear. V was shortened by 5 bases and J by 4 bases, with 12 bases between the two germline ends. There are 14 residues in the CDR3. CDR3 region: CASSPTNGNQPQHF. CDR3 bases: TGTGCCAGCAGTCCCACGAACGGGAATCAGCCCCAGCATTTT.

The chain combines TRBV7-9 with TRBJ2-7; no clear D gene. Trimming cost V 1 base and J 6 bases, with 13 bases left between them. Germline V lookup: CDR1 SEHNR, CDR2 FQNEAQ (reference sequence). CDR3 size: 14 residues. CDR3 DNA sequence: TGTGCCAGCAGCTTAGTGGGCTCTTTATCCGAGCAGTACTTC. It translates to CASSLVGSLSEQYF.

This clonotype was observed many times. The chain carries TRBV5-1 and TRBJ2-4; a possible D gene is TRBD2 (6 bases). Looked up from germline, CDR1 is SGHRS and CDR2 is YFSETQ. The CDR3 runs 13 residues. V dropped 0 bases and J dropped 9 bases, with 10 bases sitting between them. The CDR3 region has the DNA TGCGCCAGCAGCTTGGCGGGGAGGAGCATTCAGTACTTC. It codes for CASSLAGRSIQYF.

Only a few counts were recorded for this clonotype. The rearrangement uses TRBV5-1 and TRBJ1-2; 7 positions agree with TRBD1. With 4 bases clipped from V and 6 bases from J, the junction kept 6 bases outside the gene matches. Per the germline V gene, CDR1 is SGHRS and CDR2 is YFSETQ. The CDR3 covers 13 residues. The CDR3 is CASSPGTEDGYTF. DNA of the CDR3: TGCGCCAGCAGCCCGGGGACAGAAGATGGCTACACCTTC.

The genes are TRBV18 and TRBJ1-5; D is perhaps TRBD1 (5 bases). CDR3 length equals 14 residues. V lost 2 bases and J 0 bases, leaving 5 bases between the germline ends. Germline-derived CDR1 and CDR2 are KGHSH and LQKENI. CDR3 nucleotide sequence: TGTGCCAGCTCACCAGGACATAGCAATCAGCCCCAGCATTTT. It specifies CASSPGHSNQPQHF.

This clonotype showed up just a few times. This chain joins TRBV20-1 and TRBJ2-1; D gene uncertain. V was clipped by 3 bases and J by 1 base, with 7 bases between them. The CDR3 is 13 residues long. Germline assignment: CDR1 DFQATT and CDR2 SNEGSKA (reference sequence). The CDR3 region is CSASPRSYNEQFF. CDR3 in DNA: TGCAGTGCTAGTCCCCGTTCCTACAATGAGCAGTTCTTC.

This clonotype appeared a few times. The chain couples TRBV7-2 to TRBJ2-3; no firm D call. Germline CDR1 reads SGHTA; CDR2 reads FQGNSA. The germline V and J ends were trimmed by 1 base and 2 bases, with 10 bases remaining between them. The CDR3 runs 15 residues. The CDR3 region has the DNA TGTGCCAGCAGCTTAGACTTGCGCCTCACAGATACGCAGTATTTT. Translating it yields CASSLDLRLTDTQYF.

The chain links TRBV27 to TRBJ1-5, with TRBD1 matching over 7 bases. The trim removed 10 bases at V and 3 bases at J, leaving 6 bases unmatched. Germline V CDR1 and CDR2: MNHEY, SMNVEV (reference sequence). The CDR3 extends over 13 amino acids. The CDR3 here is CATQGQYNQPQHF. The CDR3 DNA follows: TGTGCCACCCAGGGACAGTACAATCAGCCCCAGCATTTT.

In its sample, this clonotype was seen many times. The gene calls are TRBV3-1 and TRBJ1-2; TRBD1 matches at 7 bases. Germline assignment: CDR1 LGHDT and CDR2 YNNKEL (reference sequence). The length of the CDR3 is 14 residues. Losses at the gene ends were 1 base for V and 7 bases for J; bases not matched to a gene: 6. The CDR3 spells CASSQATGAGGYTF. The DNA of the CDR3 is TGTGCCAGCAGCCAAGCAACAGGGGCCGGTGGCTACACCTTC.

The chain uses TRBV5-1 and TRBJ2-1; TRBD2 matches at 9 bases. This CDR3 is 17 amino acids long. Germline trimming cut 3 bases from V and 5 bases from J; bases unmatched to any gene: 12. CDR1 SGHRS and CDR2 YFSETQ come from the germline V gene. The DNA of the CDR3 is TGCGCCAGCAGCTCCCGTGGGGGCGGGGGGGCAAACAATGAGCAGTTCTTC. It is translated as CASSSRGGGGANNEQFF.

In this sample, this clonotype turned up a few times. The genes are TRBV10-3 and TRBJ1-6, with D possibly being TRBD1 (6 bases). V was trimmed by 5 bases and J by 7 bases, leaving 12 bases between them. The V gene's germline CDR1 is ENHRY and CDR2 SYGVKD. CDR3 length: 14 amino acids. Written as DNA, the CDR3 is TGTGCCATCAGTACCGGGACAAGGAATTCACCCCTCCACTTT. This sequence encodes CAISTGTRNSPLHF.

This clonotype was counted between two and nine times. This CDR3 is CASRPGLETPGNTIYF. CDR3 sequence (DNA): TGTGCCAGTAGACCGGGACTTGAGACGCCTGGAAACACCATATATTTT. This chain uses TRBV19 with TRBJ1-3; D is possibly TRBD1 (5 bases). The V and J ends lost 6 bases and 2 bases respectively, with 17 bases between them. The germline V gene has CDR1 LNHDA and CDR2 SQIVND (reference sequence). CDR3 length: 16 residues.

The V gene is TRBV6-6, the J gene TRBJ2-7, with 10 bases matching TRBD2. The length of the CDR3 is 14 residues. Unmatched junction bases numbered 8, after V lost 5 bases and J lost 7 bases. Germline CDR1 is MNHNY and CDR2 is SVGAGI (reference sequence). The CDR3 coding sequence is TGTGCCAGCAGTAACCTAGCGGGGGCGGGGGAGCAGTACTTC. Protein sequence: CASSNLAGAGEQYF.

In its sample, this clonotype was seen a few times. This chain connects TRBV2 to TRBJ1-5; D is unresolved. The germline CDR1 and CDR2 sequences are SNHLY and FYNNEI. The CDR3 contains 14 residues. Trimming removed 8 bases at V and 0 bases at J, with 11 bases between. The CDR3 region is CASSAEPSNQPQHF. DNA for the CDR3: TGTGCCAGCTCGGCAGAACCTAGCAATCAGCCCCAGCATTTT. Using reference TRBV2 and TRBJ1-5 for the parts outside the CDR3, the full variable domain is EPEVTQTPSHQVTQMGQEVILRCVPISNHLYFYWYRQILGQKVEFLVSFYNNEISEKSEIFDDQFSVERPDGSNFTLKIRSTKLEDSAMYFCASSAEPSNQPQHFGDGTRLSIL.

This clonotype is classed as medium-sized. The J gene is TRBJ2-2, the V gene TRBV12-3 or TRBV12-4; D might be TRBD1 (5 bases). The CDR3 covers 17 residues. V dropped 6 bases and J dropped 11 bases, with 28 bases sitting between them. In nucleotides, the CDR3 is TGTGCCAGCAGCCTAGGGGTCGACATCCTGGGTCCCCTTGAGCTGTTTTTT. The encoded protein is CASSLGVDILGPLELFF.

This clonotype was counted many times. This rearrangement joins TRBV20-1 to TRBJ2-1; 8 bases line up with TRBD2. This CDR3 has 14 amino acids. The V and J ends lost 5 bases and 4 bases, in that order; junction bases with no gene match: 7. The germline gives CDR1 DFQATT, CDR2 SNEGSKA (reference sequence). CDR3 sequence: CSAREGGRYNEQFF. In DNA, the CDR3 is TGCAGTGCTCGGGAGGGGGGGCGGTACAATGAGCAGTTCTTC.

About this clonotype: The junction departs from germline at one end; a sequencing error may be responsible. The rearrangement links TRBV24-1 to TRBJ1-1; no definite D call. Germline CDR1 reads KGHDR; CDR2 reads SFDVKD. There are 13 residues in the CDR3. For the CDR3, the DNA is TGTGCCACCAGTGCCGACGGTAACACTGGAGCTTTCTTT. The encoded protein is CATSADGNTGAFF.

The chain is built from TRBV18 and TRBJ1-5, with D uncertain. CDR3 length: 12 amino acids. Germline CDR1 is KGHSH and CDR2 is LQKENI. V lost 3 bases and J 3 bases, leaving 3 bases between the germline ends. CDR3 nucleotide sequence: TGTGCCAGCTCACCGGTCAATCAGCCCCAGCATTTT. This translates into CASSPVNQPQHF.

In its sample, this clonotype was seen a few times. V usage is TRBV29-1 and J usage is TRBJ1-4, with 9 bases fitting TRBD1. This CDR3 spans 12 amino acids. Germline V lookup: CDR1 SQVTM, CDR2 ANQGSEA. With 2 bases clipped from V and 10 bases from J, the junction kept 2 bases outside the gene matches. Written as DNA, the CDR3 is TGCAGCGTTGAATTGACAGGGGGAAAACTGTTTTTT. Its protein product is CSVELTGGKLFF.

The chain employs TRBV6-2 or TRBV6-3 and TRBJ2-2; D call uncertain. Germline CDR1 and CDR2: MNHEY and SVGEGT. Trimming left V 2 bases short and J 5 bases short, with 15 bases between. The CDR3 spans 16 residues. The CDR3 sequence: CASSYGTGPATGELFF. The CDR3 DNA reads TGTGCCAGCAGTTACGGTACCGGGCCCGCGACCGGGGAGCTGTTTTTT.